The clone carrying this T cell receptor beta chain was seen ten or more times. What it recognizes is unknown. This sample is drawn from a study of blood T cells in healthy people across ages. Sample-barcoded 5' priming and a J-beta primer mix drove a second PCR of about 7 to 11 cycles. TCRdb passed the 5' RACE reads through MiXCR, listing each CDR3 protein once. The repertoire has 650,000 to 800,000 distinct CDR3 sequences, 52% of them found once; the top ten carry 13%. Per sample, no less than 5.5 micrograms of total RNA were extracted. Broader study findings: Per-million-T-cell TCR beta diversity fell roughly linearly with age. Correlation between TCR beta diversity and naive T cell percentage was strong. There were more naive CD4+ cells and higher diversity in long-lived donors than in aged donors.

The sequenced sample was blood. This receptor was identified in a woman older than 75 in good health.

The chain's CDR3 is CASSERELPTDTQYF. In DNA form, the CDR3 reads TGCGCCAGCAGTGAAAGGGAACTACCGACAGATACGCAGTATTTT. The J gene is TRBJ2-3, the V gene TRBV10-1, with D unclear. In germline, CDR1 is WNHNN, CDR2 SYGVQD (reference sequence). Trimming removed 3 bases from V and 3 bases from J, with 13 bases in between. This CDR3 has 15 residues.